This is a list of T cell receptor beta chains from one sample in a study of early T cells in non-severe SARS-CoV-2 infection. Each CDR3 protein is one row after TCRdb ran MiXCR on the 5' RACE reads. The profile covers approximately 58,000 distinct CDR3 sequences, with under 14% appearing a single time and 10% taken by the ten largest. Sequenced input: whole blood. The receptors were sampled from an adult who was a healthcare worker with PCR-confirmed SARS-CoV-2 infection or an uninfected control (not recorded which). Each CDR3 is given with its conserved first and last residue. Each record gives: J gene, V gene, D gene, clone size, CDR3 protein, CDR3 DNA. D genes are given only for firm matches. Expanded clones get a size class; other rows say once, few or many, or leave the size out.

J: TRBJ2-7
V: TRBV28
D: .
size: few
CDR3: CASRDPSYEQYF
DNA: TGTGCCAGCAGGGACCCCTCGTACGAGCAGTACTTC

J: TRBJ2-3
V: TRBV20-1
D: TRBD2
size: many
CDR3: CSARSPSSGYTDTQYF
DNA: TGCAGTGCTAGATCCCCGTCTAGCGGTTACACAGATACGCAGTATTTT

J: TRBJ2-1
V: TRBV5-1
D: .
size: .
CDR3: CASSLYVRDEQFF
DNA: TGCGCCAGCAGCTTGTATGTGCGGGATGAGCAGTTCTTC

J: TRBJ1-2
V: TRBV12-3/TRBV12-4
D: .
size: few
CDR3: CASSPDRSMGYTF
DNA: TGTGCCAGCAGTCCAGACAGATCTATGGGCTACACCTTC

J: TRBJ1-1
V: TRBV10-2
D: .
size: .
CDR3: CASSELGTAEAFF
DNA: TGCGCCAGCAGTGAGTTAGGAACAGCTGAAGCTTTCTTT

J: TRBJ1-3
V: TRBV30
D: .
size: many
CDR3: CAWSAPQHQPGNTIYF
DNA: TGTGCCTGGAGTGCCCCCCAACACCAACCGGGAAACACCATATATTTT

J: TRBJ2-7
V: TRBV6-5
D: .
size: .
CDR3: CASSYSGYSSYEQYF
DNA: TGTGCCAGCAGTTACTCAGGTTACAGCTCCTACGAGCAGTACTTC

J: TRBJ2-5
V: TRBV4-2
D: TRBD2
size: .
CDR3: CASSLGTSGLQETQYF
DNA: TGTGCCAGCAGCCTCGGGACTAGCGGCCTCCAAGAGACCCAGTACTTC

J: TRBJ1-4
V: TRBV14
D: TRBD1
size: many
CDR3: CASSQGPLQGANLELFF
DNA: TGTGCCAGCAGCCAAGGACCTTTACAGGGGGCAAATCTGGAACTGTTTTTT

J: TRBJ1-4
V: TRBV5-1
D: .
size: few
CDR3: CASSFYDTTNEKLFF
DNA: TGCGCCAGCAGCTTCTACGACACGACTAATGAAAAACTGTTTTTT

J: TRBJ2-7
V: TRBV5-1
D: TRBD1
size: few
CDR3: CASSLARGPYEQYF
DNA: TGCGCCAGCAGCTTGGCCAGGGGGCCCTACGAGCAGTACTTC

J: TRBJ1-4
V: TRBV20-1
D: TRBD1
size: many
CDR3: CSARGTDNEKLFF
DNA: TGCAGTGCTAGGGGGACAGATAATGAAAAACTGTTTTTT

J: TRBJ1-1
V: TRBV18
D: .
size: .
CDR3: CASSQGQNTEAFF
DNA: TGTGCCAGCTCACAGGGACAGAACACTGAAGCTTTCTTT

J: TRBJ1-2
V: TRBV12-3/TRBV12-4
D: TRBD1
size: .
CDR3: CASSLGTGGFGYTF
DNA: TGTGCCAGCAGTTTAGGGACAGGGGGCTTTGGCTACACCTTC

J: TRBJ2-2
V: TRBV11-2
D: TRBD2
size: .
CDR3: CASSLSTGGDTGELFF
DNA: TGTGCCAGCAGCTTATCCACGGGGGGTGACACCGGGGAGCTGTTTTTT

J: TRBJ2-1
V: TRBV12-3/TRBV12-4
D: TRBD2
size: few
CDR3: CANRVAGSSAVFF
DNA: TGTGCCAACCGGGTAGCGGGAAGTTCGGCGGTGTTCTTC

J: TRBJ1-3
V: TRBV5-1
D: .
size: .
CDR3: CASSLLGSSHSSGNTIYF
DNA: TGCGCCAGCAGCTTGTTAGGTTCGTCCCACTCCTCTGGAAACACCATATATTTT

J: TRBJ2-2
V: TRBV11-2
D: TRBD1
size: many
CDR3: CASSLVQGADGELFF
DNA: TGTGCCAGCAGCTTAGTACAGGGGGCGGACGGGGAGCTGTTTTTT

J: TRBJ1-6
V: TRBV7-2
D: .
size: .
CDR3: CASSHRSSSYNSPLHF
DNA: TGTGCCAGCAGCCACAGGAGTAGCTCCTATAATTCACCCCTCCACTTT

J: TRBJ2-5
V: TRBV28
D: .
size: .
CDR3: CASSFEGPGETQYF
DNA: TGTGCCAGCAGTTTCGAGGGGCCGGGAGAGACCCAGTACTTC

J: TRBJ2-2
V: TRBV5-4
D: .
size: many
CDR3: CASSPVQGYTGELFF
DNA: TGTGCCAGCAGCCCGGTCCAGGGGTACACCGGGGAGCTGTTTTTT

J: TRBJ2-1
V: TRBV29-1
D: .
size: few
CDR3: CSVYRDIYNEQFF
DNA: TGCAGCGTATACCGGGACATCTACAATGAGCAGTTCTTC

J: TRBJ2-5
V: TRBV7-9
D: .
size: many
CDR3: CASSLSGQETQYF
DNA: TGTGCCAGCAGCCTCTCCGGTCAAGAGACCCAGTACTTC

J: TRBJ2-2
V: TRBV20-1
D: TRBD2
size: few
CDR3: CSARPLADPNTGELFF
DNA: TGCAGTGCTAGGCCCCTAGCGGACCCGAACACCGGGGAGCTGTTTTTT

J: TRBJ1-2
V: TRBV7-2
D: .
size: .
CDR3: CASRVAAGVYGYTF
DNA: TGTGCCAGCAGGGTGGCAGCCGGGGTCTATGGCTACACCTTC